The next 31 T cell receptor beta chains were all read from a single sample in a study of blood T cells in healthy people across ages. It was with a sample-barcoded 5' primer and a J-beta primer mix that a second PCR of roughly 7 to 12 cycles was run. In TCRdb, the 5' RACE reads were re-called with MiXCR into one record per CDR3 protein. Of hundreds of thousands of distinct CDR3 sequences listed, 49% are singletons. The sample consisted of blood. These receptors were taken from a woman aged 55-69 years in good health.

The chain recombines TRBV28 with TRBJ2-7; TRBD1 aligns across 7 bases. From germline, CDR1 is MDHEN and CDR2 SYDVKM. CDR3 length equals 13 residues. V dropped 6 bases and J dropped 2; count of bases not matched to a gene: 4. The CDR3 DNA follows: TGTGCCAGCAGGGATACAGGGGCCTACGAGCAGTACTTC. Translating it yields CASRDTGAYEQYF. Using reference TRBV28 and TRBJ2-7 for the parts outside the CDR3, the full variable domain is DVKVTQSSRYLVKRTGEKVFLECVQDMDHENMFWYRQDPGLGLRLIYFSYDVKMKEKGDIPEGYSVSREKKERFSLILESASTNQTSMYLCASRDTGAYEQYFGPGTRLTVT.

This clonotype was detected only a few times. The chain carries TRBV4-2 and TRBJ2-6; D not resolved. This CDR3 region has 16 residues. Germline CDR1 reads LGHNA; CDR2 reads YNFKEQ. V was shortened by 2 bases and J by 1 base, with 9 bases between the two germline ends. The CDR3 coding sequence is TGTGCCAGCAGCCAAAATCAACAGTCTGGGGCCAACGTCCTGACTTTC. Its protein is CASSQNQQSGANVLTF.

This chain connects TRBV7-2 to TRBJ1-2, with D unresolved. CDR1 is SGHTA and CDR2 is FQGNSA in the germline V gene. The CDR3 loop spans 14 amino acids. V gave up 3 bases and J gave up 4 bases, with 12 bases separating them. CDR3 bases: TGTGCCAGCAGCTTTATCCTGCCCCTCTATGGCTACACCTTC. The encoded protein is CASSFILPLYGYTF.

J is TRBJ2-1 and V is TRBV7-9, with TRBD2 matching over 10 bases. Germline V CDR1 and CDR2: SEHNR, FQNEAQ (reference sequence). The trim removed 2 bases at V and 14 bases at J, leaving 3 bases unmatched. The CDR3 consists of 12 residues. The CDR3 nucleotides are TGTGCCAGCAGCTTACTAGCGGGAGACGAGTTCTTC. Protein sequence: CASSLLAGDEFF.

A remark on this clonotype: At one of its ends the junction is not consistent with the germline gene, which may arise from a read error. The rearrangement links TRBV20-1 to TRBJ2-7; possibly TRBD1 for D (7 bases). Germline V gives CDR1 DFQATT, CDR2 SNEGSKA (reference sequence). This CDR3 has 15 residues. The CDR3 here is CGALGRRDSSYEQYF. CDR3 nucleotide sequence: TGCGGTGCTCTGGGAAGGCGGGACAGCTCCTACGAGCAGTACTTC.

This sequence joins TRBV15 and TRBJ2-7, with D possibly matching TRBD2 (5 bases). Germline V gene sequence: CDR1 LNHNV, CDR2 YYDKDF (reference sequence). V lost 1 base to trimming and J lost 6 bases, with 13 bases between them. The CDR3 contains 14 residues. The CDR3 sequence: CATSRGGLSGEQYF. The CDR3 DNA follows: TGTGCCACCAGCAGAGGCGGATTGAGCGGCGAGCAGTACTTC.

This clonotype appeared a single time. The chain links TRBV7-3 to TRBJ2-3; 16 bases fit TRBD2. Germline V gene data show CDR1 as SGHTA and CDR2 as FQGTGA. The CDR3 length is 20 residues. The trim removed 5 bases at V and 3 bases at J, leaving 14 bases unmatched. CDR3 amino acids: CASSSTGLAGGLVSTDTQYF. As DNA, the CDR3 is TGTGCCAGCAGCAGTACGGGACTAGCGGGAGGGCTTGTTTCGACAGATACGCAGTATTTT.

This chain links TRBV12-3 or TRBV12-4 with TRBJ2-1, with D hard to call. This CDR3 region has 14 residues. The V end lost 1 base, the J end lost 5 bases, and 9 bases lay between the germline ends. The CDR3 DNA reads as TGTGCCAGCAGTTTAGAGGGTAGTCACAATGAGCAGTTCTTC. Translating gives CASSLEGSHNEQFF.

The rearrangement links TRBV6-6 to TRBJ2-7; D is perhaps TRBD2 (6 bases). V was pared by 0 bases and J by 7 bases, with 19 bases between. The germline V gene has CDR1 MNHNY and CDR2 SVGAGI (reference sequence). This CDR3 region has 16 residues. Written as DNA, the CDR3 is TGTGCCAGCAGTTACTCGGGCGGGGCGGAATACAATGAGCAGTACTTC. Amino acid sequence: CASSYSGGAEYNEQYF.

The gene calls are TRBV29-1 and TRBJ2-1; D unclear. Germline assignment: CDR1 SQVTM and CDR2 ANQGSEA. The CDR3 runs to 13 residues. V lost 3 bases and J lost 6, with 12 bases in between. The CDR3 sequence is CSVDVSMGNEQFF. The CDR3 region has the DNA TGCAGCGTTGACGTCTCAATGGGCAATGAGCAGTTCTTC.

V gene TRBV14 combines with J gene TRBJ2-3, with D unresolved. This CDR3 is 11 amino acids long. CDR1 SGHDN and CDR2 FVKESK come from the germline V gene. Trimming removed 2 bases from V and 4 bases from J, with 1 base in between. As DNA, the CDR3 is TGTGCCAGCAGCCAATCAGATACGCAGTATTTT. Protein sequence: CASSQSDTQYF.

The J gene is TRBJ2-5, the V gene TRBV20-1, with TRBD2 matching 9 bases. TRBJ2-7 explains the end of the DNA better; the J call may be wrong. The CDR3 has 16 residues. CDR1 and CDR2 from the germline V gene are DFQATT and SNEGSKA (reference sequence). The CDR3 loop reads CSAEPWGAGGQREQYF. The CDR3 DNA is TGCAGTGCTGAGCCGTGGGGAGCGGGAGGACAGCGCGAGCAGTACTTC.

At least ten counts were recorded for this clonotype. The rearrangement links TRBV15 to TRBJ2-4, with 7 bases lining up with TRBD1. Germline CDR1 is LNHNV and CDR2 is YYDKDF (reference sequence). The J segment lost 0 bases and the V segment lost 5 bases, leaving 7 bases of the junction unmatched. CDR3 length: 16 amino acids. The CDR3 DNA reads as TGTGCCACCAGCCGTGACAGGGCGGTAGCCAAAAACATTCAGTACTTC. Translating it yields CATSRDRAVAKNIQYF.

This clonotype was counted a few times. The CDR3 sequence: CASSFGTSGAYEQYF. The DNA for the CDR3 is TGTGCCAGCAGTTTCGGAACTAGCGGTGCCTACGAGCAGTACTTC. The chain links TRBV27 to TRBJ2-7, with 8 bases that match TRBD2. This CDR3 is built from 15 residues. V was clipped by 3 bases and J by 2 bases; unmatched bases: 6. The germline V gene has CDR1 MNHEY and CDR2 SMNVEV (reference sequence).

V and J are TRBV6-2 or TRBV6-3 and TRBJ2-5; D is perhaps TRBD1 (6 bases). Trimming left V 9 bases short and J 5 bases short, with 13 bases between. Germline loops: CDR1 MNHEY, CDR2 SVGEGT. The CDR3 runs 12 residues. The CDR3 DNA follows: TGTGCCAGTGAGGGGGATGGGGAGACCCAGTACTTC. It codes for CASEGDGETQYF.

The V and J genes are TRBV7-2 and TRBJ2-5; TRBD1 agrees at 9 bases. The CDR3 runs 15 residues. V lost 5 bases, J lost 11 bases, and 15 bases stayed unmatched. Germline lookup yields CDR1 SGHTA and CDR2 FQGNSA. As DNA, the CDR3 is TGTGCCAGCAGCCCTACCGGGACAGGGCTTAGTGAGCAGTACTTC. Translation: CASSPTGTGLSEQYF. Drawing the rest from reference TRBV7-2 and TRBJ2-5, the complete variable domain is GAGVSQSPSNKVTEKGKDVELRCDPISGHTALYWYRQSLGQGLEFLIYFQGNSAPDKSGLPSDRFSAERTGGSVSTLTIQRTQQEDSAVYLCASSPTGTGLSEQYFGPGTRLLVL.

The rearrangement uses TRBV3-1 and TRBJ2-1; D gene ambiguous. This CDR3 comprises 15 residues. Trimming left V 3 bases short and J 2 bases short, with 11 bases between. Germline V CDR1 and CDR2: LGHDT, YNNKEL (reference sequence). The CDR3 here is CASSQYWVTYNEQFF. The CDR3 DNA follows: TGTGCCAGCAGCCAGTATTGGGTAACCTACAATGAGCAGTTCTTC.

The V and J genes are TRBV20-1 and TRBJ2-7; TRBD2 aligns across 8 bases. The V segment lost 8 bases and the J segment 7 bases; nucleotides outside the gene matches: 16. The CDR3 length is 14 residues. Germline assignment: CDR1 DFQATT and CDR2 SNEGSKA (reference sequence). CDR3 amino acids: CSPAQAAGVGEQYF. CDR3 coding DNA: TGCAGTCCAGCTCAAGCAGCGGGAGTAGGAGAGCAGTACTTC.

In this sample, this clonotype turned up many times. This sequence joins TRBV7-2 and TRBJ2-5, with unresolved D. Per the germline V gene, CDR1 is SGHTA and CDR2 is FQGNSA. Between the trimmed V and J ends, which lost 8 bases and 4 bases, there was a span of 14 bases. The CDR3 is made up of 13 amino acids. The CDR3, as DNA: TGTGCCAGCTCACCACCGCTTCTAGAGACCCAGTACTTC. This sequence encodes CASSPPLLETQYF.

This clonotype was counted a few times. The CDR3 region is CSAVAEGRRTYEQYF. The CDR3 DNA sequence: TGCAGTGCGGTGGCCGAGGGAAGACGAACCTACGAGCAGTACTTC. The chain is built from TRBV20-1 and TRBJ2-7, with D maybe TRBD2 (5 bases). The germline V gene encodes CDR1 DFQATT and CDR2 SNEGSKA (reference sequence). Trimming removed 6 bases from V and 2 bases from J, with 20 bases in between. The CDR3 totals 15 residues.

This chain's CDR3 is CASLPGRWIEEQFF. DNA of the CDR3: TGTGCCAGCTTACCAGGGCGCTGGATCGAAGAGCAGTTCTTC. The rearrangement uses TRBV28 and TRBJ2-1; perhaps TRBD1 as D (5 bases). Per germline, CDR1 MDHEN and CDR2 SYDVKM. V was cut by 8 bases and J by 10 bases, with 21 bases left in between. CDR3 length: 14 amino acids.

The CDR3 bases are TGTGCCAGCAGTTTAGGAGAAGGGCGGGATCAGCCCCAGCATTTT. Amino acid sequence: CASSLGEGRDQPQHF. The chain employs TRBV12-3 or TRBV12-4 and TRBJ1-5, with unresolved D. The CDR3 sequence is 15 residues long. V was trimmed by 1 base and J by 5 bases, leaving 12 bases between them.

The chain links TRBV12-3 or TRBV12-4 to TRBJ2-3, with 10 positions matching TRBD2. V was pared by 5 bases and J by 1 base, with 6 bases of the junction left unmatched. This CDR3 has 16 residues. CDR3 nucleotides: TGTGCCAGCAGTATATACGGGACTAGCGGCACAGATACGCAGTATTTT. Protein sequence: CASSIYGTSGTDTQYF.

This clonotype was recorded once. This rearrangement joins TRBV4-2 to TRBJ2-1; D uncertain. The ends were cut back, 2 bases at V and 0 bases at J, with 11 bases in the middle. From germline, CDR1 is LGHNA and CDR2 YNFKEQ. This CDR3 comprises 16 residues. Here the CDR3 reads CASSQSFRSSYNEQFF. The DNA for the CDR3 is TGTGCCAGCAGCCAATCTTTCAGGAGCTCCTACAATGAGCAGTTCTTC.

The chain uses TRBV12-3 or TRBV12-4 and TRBJ2-7; the D gene is possibly TRBD1 (6 bases). V dropped 5 bases and J dropped 0 bases, with 11 bases sitting between them. CDR3 length: 14 residues. CDR3: CASSTGLSSYEQYF. The CDR3 coding sequence is TGTGCCAGCAGTACAGGGCTCAGCTCCTACGAGCAGTACTTC.

This clonotype was recorded a few times. The chain carries TRBV6-5 and TRBJ2-5, with D perhaps TRBD1 (6 bases). The J call could be wrong; TRBJ2-7 is a better fit for the DNA end. The CDR3 length is 15 residues. Germline CDR1 and CDR2: MNHEY and SVGAGI. The CDR3 DNA reads TGTGCCAGCAGTTACTCGACAGGAAAGTCGTACGAGCAGTACTTC. Its protein is CASSYSTGKSYEQYF.

The V call is TRBV7-9, the J call TRBJ2-3; possibly TRBD1 for D (5 bases). This CDR3 contains 16 residues. CDR1 is SEHNR, CDR2 FQNEAQ, per germline (reference sequence). The V end lost 8 bases, the J end lost 2 bases, and 20 bases lay between the germline ends. The CDR3 reads CASSPMGTGFTDTQYF. Here the CDR3 DNA reads TGTGCCAGCTCCCCGATGGGTACAGGTTTCACAGATACGCAGTATTTT.

The genes are TRBV20-1 and TRBJ2-7; D is unresolved. V lost 5 bases and J 4 bases, leaving 12 bases between the germline ends. CDR1 and CDR2 (germline): DFQATT, SNEGSKA (reference sequence). The CDR3 is 12 amino acids. In nucleotides, the CDR3 is TGCAGTGCTGAACCGGACGAGTACGAGCAGTACTTC. It encodes CSAEPDEYEQYF.

On this clonotype itself: A much larger clone lies one base from this, so it may be a read error. The chain recombines TRBV25-1 with TRBJ2-1; TRBD1 agrees at 8 bases. V trimming: 7 bases; J trimming: 6 bases; junction bases outside the gene matches: 8. The CDR3 runs to 14 residues. Per germline, CDR1 MGHDK and CDR2 SYGVNS. The DNA of the CDR3 is TGTGCCAGCAATGGAGGGCAGGGGGCCAATGAGCAGTTCTTC. Translated: CASNGGQGANEQFF. Looking up the rest from reference TRBV25-1 and TRBJ2-1 gives the full variable domain: EADIYQTPRYLVIGTGKKITLECSQTMGHDKMYWYQQDPGMELHLIHYSYGVNSTEKGDLSSESTVSRIRTEHFPLTLESARPSHTSQYLCASNGGQGANEQFFGPGTRLTVL.

The V gene is TRBV7-2, the J gene TRBJ2-7, with TRBD1 matching 10 bases. The CDR3 length is 16 residues. CDR1 is SGHTA, CDR2 FQGNSA, per germline. J lost 6 bases, V lost 0 bases, and 8 bases had no gene match. The CDR3: CASSLALTGGRREQYF. As DNA, the CDR3 is TGTGCCAGCAGCTTAGCTCTGACAGGGGGCCGCCGCGAGCAGTACTTC. The full variable domain, in which reference TRBV7-2 and TRBJ2-7 provide the parts outside the CDR3, is GAGVSQSPSNKVTEKGKDVELRCDPISGHTALYWYRQSLGQGLEFLIYFQGNSAPDKSGLPSDRFSAERTGGSVSTLTIQRTQQEDSAVYLCASSLALTGGRREQYFGPGTRLTVT.

This chain joins TRBV10-3 and TRBJ1-6; D might be TRBD1 (5 bases). The CDR3 has 13 residues. Per germline, CDR1 ENHRY and CDR2 SYGVKD. Trimming cost V 8 bases and J 8 bases, with 13 bases left between them. The CDR3: CAIGAREDSPLHF. The CDR3 DNA reads as TGTGCCATCGGGGCCAGGGAAGATTCACCCCTCCACTTT.